This T cell receptor beta chain was sequenced during a study of CXCR3-negative and CXCR3-positive naive CD8 T cells. Across the whole study: For each library, about 1.5 +/- 0.3 million TRB reads were obtained, approximately 140 million in total.

CDR3 length equals 14 residues. Per the germline V gene, CDR1 is LGHDT and CDR2 is YNNKEL (reference sequence). To note about this clonotype: Its antigen is not known.

General study results and limits: In CXCR3-positive naive cells, the TRB CDR3s were more hydrophobic than in CXCR3-negative naive cells.

The TRB libraries of cDNA were built by UMI-labeled 5' RACE. Following a re-call of the 5' RACE reads, TCRdb has one entry per CDR3 protein and lacks DNA. This sample's clone table lists some 54,000 distinct CDR3 sequences. V gene TRBV3-1 combines with J gene TRBJ2-3; absent DNA, TCRdb's TRBD1 call cannot be checked. The material sequenced was naive CXCR3+ CD8+ T cells from blood. Indicated subset: CD45RO-CCR7+CD27+CD95- naive CD8+ T cells expressing CXCR3 (TNR3+). The clonotype was recovered from a human donor in good health. Some clones in this sample may be carry-over from other donors' samples. This chain's CDR3 is CASSQETGTDTQYF.